The source of this T cell receptor beta chain is a study of blood T cell repertoires in COVID-19. Assay used: immunoSEQ multiplex PCR; TCRdb lists only in-frame clones, some missing. The sample comprises around 220,000 clones, about 90% of which are singletons, and just under 6.5% rests with the top ten. The length of the CDR3 is 17 residues. The sample comprised PBMCs or T cells enriched from blood (not recorded which). The source of this sequence is a woman in her twenties or thirties with acute COVID-19. The V gene is TRBV21-1, the J gene TRBJ1-2; the table's D call, TRBD1, was not checked against the DNA. TRBV21-1 is a recognized pseudogene. The CDR3 DNA reads as TGTGCCAGCAGCAATGGGAGACAGGGAGTTTTGGGGGTTGGCTACACCTTC. As protein: CASSNGRQGVLGVGYTF.